This TCR beta chain was observed in a study of blood T cell repertoires in COVID-19. Study-level background: The analysed material was cDNA or gDNA that came from T cells, B-cell-depleted T cells, or PBMCs.

The V end lost 2 bases, the J end lost 1 base, and 14 bases lay between the germline ends. Germline values: CDR1 SGHDN, CDR2 FVKESK. CDR3 length: 16 amino acids. Sequenced by immunoSEQ multiplex PCR; TCRdb stores in-frame clones only, minus some. Of fewer than 400,000 clones detected, about four fifths appear once; the ten largest clones hold about 2.7%. The V and J genes are TRBV14 and TRBJ2-5, with D hard to call. The material sequenced was peripheral blood. The sequence came from a man in his thirties or forties with active or convalescent COVID-19. DNA for the CDR3: TGTGCCAGCAGCCAACTAGTGAGCCTCCTCCAAGAGACCCAGTACTTC. It is translated as CASSQLVSLLQETQYF.